One and the same sample provided the 27 T cell receptor beta chains below, sequenced in a study of blood T cell repertoires in COVID-19 (dated by TCRdb to between 2020 and 2021). Libraries were constructed by the immunoSEQ multiplex PCR assay. The clones in this table, taken by TCRdb from immuneACCESS, are in-frame only. Not every clone is retained; where verified, under half of the shortfall comes from an unresolved V gene, and the cause of the rest is unknown. This sample lists approximately 240,000 clones; approximately 92% were detected once. Approximately 3.4% of the sample rests with the top ten. The specimen was PBMCs or T cells enriched from blood (not recorded which). These receptors were obtained from a woman aged 18-35 years in a cohort exposed to, infected with or recovered from COVID-19 (not recorded which).

The chain has TRBV10-3 and TRBJ1-5; D might be TRBD1 (5 bases). The germline V gene encodes CDR1 ENHRY and CDR2 SYGVKD. V lost 0 bases, J lost 6 bases, and 27 bases lay in between. The CDR3 runs to 20 residues. The CDR3 loop is CAISESTAFAGPLKGQPQHF. In nucleotides, the CDR3 is TGTGCCATCAGTGAGTCGACGGCGTTCGCGGGACCCCTGAAGGGTCAGCCCCAGCATTTT.

This sequence joins TRBV6-5 and TRBJ2-5, with D unclear. Deletions cut 6 bases from V and 2 bases from J, with 13 bases between. This CDR3 contains 14 residues. Germline V CDR1 and CDR2: MNHEY, SVGAGI. The CDR3 sequence is CASSQTPSQETQYF. For the CDR3, the DNA is TGTGCCAGCAGCCAAACACCGTCTCAAGAGACCCAGTACTTC.

The rearrangement links TRBV6-5 to TRBJ1-2; 8 positions agree with TRBD1. The CDR3 runs 12 residues. The junction had 5 bases not matched to a gene; V was cut back by 8 bases and J by 6 bases. The germline gives CDR1 MNHEY, CDR2 SVGAGI. CDR3 in DNA: TGTGCCAGCCTAGGACAGGGAGATGGCTACACCTTC. Protein product: CASLGQGDGYTF.

The V gene is TRBV5-1, the J gene TRBJ2-3; 7 bases are a match to TRBD2. The CDR3 totals 15 residues. Germline CDR1 and CDR2: SGHRS and YFSETQ. The V and J ends lost 0 bases and 2 bases, in that order; junction bases with no gene match: 3. CDR3: CASSLDLAATDTQYF. The CDR3 DNA is TGCGCCAGCAGCTTGGACCTAGCGGCCACAGATACGCAGTATTTT.

This sequence joins TRBV9 and TRBJ2-7; 12 bases agree with TRBD2. CDR3 size: 14 residues. CDR1 SGDLS and CDR2 YYNGEE come from the germline V gene. The V gene end was trimmed by 4 bases and the J gene end by 6 bases; junction bases not matched to a gene: 5. CDR3 residues: CASSLAGGPSEQYF. The CDR3 bases are TGTGCCAGCAGCCTAGCGGGGGGGCCCAGCGAGCAGTACTTC.

The chain links TRBV19 to TRBJ1-5; 7 bases match TRBD1. The CDR3 has 14 residues. Germline trimming cut 9 bases from V and 4 bases from J; bases unmatched to any gene: 9. CDR1 is LNHDA and CDR2 is SQIVND in the germline V gene (reference sequence). CDR3 nucleotide sequence: TGTGCCAGCGGTAAGACAGGGACGAATCAGCCCCAGCATTTT. Translating gives CASGKTGTNQPQHF.

The J gene is TRBJ2-1, the V gene TRBV27, with D perhaps TRBD1 (6 bases). The CDR3 loop spans 14 amino acids. The V gene's germline CDR1 is MNHEY and CDR2 SMNVEV (reference sequence). V was shortened by 5 bases and J by 0 bases, with 8 bases between the two germline ends. This CDR3 is CASSGQNSYNEQFF. DNA for the CDR3: TGTGCCAGCAGTGGACAGAACTCCTACAATGAGCAGTTCTTC.

V and J are TRBV24-1 and TRBJ1-1, with 10 positions matching TRBD1. The V segment lost 3 bases and the J segment 5 bases; nucleotides outside the gene matches: 5. This CDR3 has 15 residues. Per the germline V gene, CDR1 is KGHDR and CDR2 is SFDVKD. The CDR3 is CATSDQGQGGTEAFF. CDR3 DNA sequence: TGTGCCACCAGTGATCAAGGACAGGGGGGGACTGAAGCTTTCTTT.

The V and J genes are TRBV7-9 and TRBJ1-2; 9 bases line up with TRBD1. Unmatched junction bases numbered 8, after V lost 1 base and J lost 5 bases. Looked up from germline, CDR1 is SEHNR and CDR2 is FQNEAQ (reference sequence). The length of the CDR3 is 16 residues. CDR3 bases: TGTGCCAGCAGCTTAGGACAGGACAGGGGAACTTATGGCTACACCTTC. It encodes CASSLGQDRGTYGYTF.

The rearrangement links TRBV2 to TRBJ1-2, with 8 bases that match TRBD1. V gave up 6 bases and J gave up 2 bases; unmatched junction bases: 8. CDR3 size: 15 residues. CDR1 is SNHLY, CDR2 FYNNEI, per germline. In DNA form, the CDR3 reads TGTGCCAGCAGATACTACGGACAGGGCAACTATGGCTACACCTTC. Translation: CASRYYGQGNYGYTF.

The V gene is TRBV19, the J gene TRBJ1-5; perhaps TRBD1 as D (5 bases). The V gene lost 5 bases and the J gene lost 0 bases, with 14 bases spanning the gap. This CDR3 region has 16 residues. Per the germline V gene, CDR1 is LNHDA and CDR2 is SQIVND (reference sequence). The CDR3 loop is CASSVDSTYSNQPQHF. In DNA form, the CDR3 reads TGTGCCAGTAGTGTCGACAGTACGTATAGCAATCAGCCCCAGCATTTT.

This clone came up once. The chain has TRBV9 and TRBJ2-6; 7 bases are shared with TRBD2. Germline V CDR1 and CDR2: SGDLS, YYNGEE. V lost 0 bases to trimming and J lost 4 bases; unmatched junction nucleotides: 4. This CDR3 is built from 16 residues. CDR3 DNA sequence: TGTGCCAGCAGCGTAGTCGGGGGGACCGGGGCCAACGTCCTGACTTTC. This gives the protein CASSVVGGTGANVLTF.

The V gene is TRBV19, the J gene TRBJ1-4; TRBD1 is a possible D gene (5 bases). The V gene's germline CDR1 is LNHDA and CDR2 SQIVND (reference sequence). The CDR3 sequence is 14 residues long. The V end lost 7 bases, the J end lost 6 bases, and 15 bases lay between the germline ends. In DNA, the CDR3 is TGTGCCAGTATGGGGGGTGTGACATATGAAAAACTGTTTTTT. Translated, it gives CASMGGVTYEKLFF.

V gene TRBV5-8 combines with J gene TRBJ2-3; TRBD1 aligns across 9 bases. Germline lookup yields CDR1 SGHTS and CDR2 YDEGEE. V lost 0 bases and J lost 5; bases outside the gene matches: 7. The CDR3 length is 16 residues. CDR3 bases: TGTGCCAGCAGCTTGGGATCGGGACAGGGTGTAGATACGCAGTATTTT. It specifies CASSLGSGQGVDTQYF.

V usage is TRBV28 and J usage is TRBJ1-6, with D unclear. Trimming removed 3 bases at V and 10 bases at J, with 7 bases between. Germline CDR1 and CDR2: MDHEN and SYDVKM. This CDR3 region has 12 residues. CDR3 DNA: TGTGCCAGCAGTTTCCCCCGGTCACCCCTCCACTTT. Translated, it gives CASSFPRSPLHF.

This chain links TRBV7-2 with TRBJ1-4; D not certain. Trimming pared 1 base from V and 0 bases from J, leaving 9 bases between. CDR1 SGHTA and CDR2 FQGNSA come from the germline V gene. CDR3 length: 16 amino acids. Written as DNA, the CDR3 is TGTGCCAGCAGCTTAGTGGCTCTTGCAACTAATGAAAAACTGTTTTTT. It specifies CASSLVALATNEKLFF.

The chain couples TRBV5-1 to TRBJ2-7; D gene unclear. The CDR3 extends over 13 amino acids. V was cut by 0 bases and J by 4 bases, with 8 bases left in between. Germline values: CDR1 SGHRS, CDR2 YFSETQ. CDR3 bases: TGCGCCAGCAGCTTGGGGCCTGAATACGAGCAGTACTTC. It encodes CASSLGPEYEQYF.

The gene calls are TRBV28 and TRBJ1-1; tentatively, D is TRBD1 (5 bases). V gave up 11 bases and J gave up 4 bases, with 17 bases separating them. CDR1 and CDR2 from the germline V gene are MDHEN and SYDVKM. The CDR3 loop spans 13 amino acids. The CDR3 loop reads CAAFRGDGTEAFF. In DNA form, the CDR3 reads TGTGCCGCGTTCCGGGGGGATGGCACTGAAGCTTTCTTT.

The V and J genes are TRBV19 and TRBJ1-1; D remains ambiguous. This CDR3 is 15 amino acids long. Germline values: CDR1 LNHDA, CDR2 SQIVND (reference sequence). The V end lost 1 base, the J end lost 2 bases, and 11 bases lay between the germline ends. The CDR3 loop reads CASSIGWGDNTEAFF. The CDR3 region has the DNA TGTGCCAGTAGTATAGGGTGGGGAGATAACACTGAAGCTTTCTTT.

This clone was observed a few times. The rearrangement uses TRBV2 and TRBJ2-2; D not certain. Per the germline V gene, CDR1 is SNHLY and CDR2 is FYNNEI. V lost 2 bases and J lost 1, with 8 bases in between. The length of the CDR3 is 15 residues. The CDR3, as DNA: TGTGCCAGCAGTGAAAATGGCCTGAACACCGGGGAGCTGTTTTTT. Protein sequence: CASSENGLNTGELFF.

The V call is TRBV27, the J call TRBJ1-1; no definite D call. Per germline, CDR1 MNHEY and CDR2 SMNVEV (reference sequence). CDR3 length: 12 amino acids. V lost 8 bases and J lost 0, with 7 bases in between. The CDR3 reads CASGRMNTEAFF. The CDR3 coding sequence is TGTGCCAGCGGCAGGATGAACACTGAAGCTTTCTTT.

The chain has TRBV2 and TRBJ2-1; 9 bases are a match to TRBD1. From germline, CDR1 is SNHLY and CDR2 FYNNEI. After removal of 9 bases from V and 7 bases from J, the junction contained 10 bases not matched to a gene. This CDR3 has 14 residues. The CDR3 DNA reads as TGTGCCAGGGGGGTGACAGGGGGTAAGAATGAGCAGTTCTTC. It specifies CARGVTGGKNEQFF.

The chain couples TRBV24-1 to TRBJ1-2; unclear D gene. Trimming took off 1 base at V and 3 bases at J, with 8 bases between the two ends. CDR1 and CDR2 from the germline V gene are KGHDR and SFDVKD. The CDR3 is made up of 14 amino acids. The CDR3 spells CATSDLSTDYGYTF. CDR3 nucleotide sequence: TGTGCCACCAGTGATTTATCCACTGACTATGGCTACACCTTC.

The chain combines TRBV11-2 with TRBJ2-7; tentatively, D is TRBD1 (9 bases). Germline CDR1 SGHAT, CDR2 FQNNGV. This CDR3 comprises 19 residues. V was clipped by 4 bases and J by 4 bases, with 29 bases between them. In nucleotides, the CDR3 is TGTGCCAGCAGCTCTTCGGACAGGGGCCATAGCGGGACTCTATACGAGCAGTACTTC. Translation gives CASSSSDRGHSGTLYEQYF. The variable domain in full, with the rest retrieved from reference TRBV11-2 and TRBJ2-7, is EAGVAQSPRYKIIEKRQSVAFWCNPISGHATLYWYQQILGQGPKLLIQFQNNGVVDDSQLPKDRFSAERLKGVDSTLKIQPAKLEDSAVYLCASSSSDRGHSGTLYEQYFGPGTRLTVT.

The V and J genes are TRBV19 and TRBJ1-5; TRBD1 matches 12 bases. This CDR3 has 18 residues. The germline V gene has CDR1 LNHDA and CDR2 SQIVND (reference sequence). Germline trimming cut 5 bases from V and 7 bases from J; bases unmatched to any gene: 15. The CDR3 sequence: CASSVSGTGGGLGQPQHF. The CDR3 region has the DNA TGTGCCAGTAGTGTTTCCGGGACAGGGGGCGGCTTAGGACAGCCCCAGCATTTT.

This chain connects TRBV24-1 to TRBJ1-5, with D unclear. The germline gives CDR1 KGHDR, CDR2 SFDVKD. The germline V and J ends were trimmed by 4 bases and 0 bases, with 9 bases remaining between them. The CDR3 runs to 15 residues. The CDR3, as DNA: TGTGCCACCAGTGACTCTCAGTATAGCAATCAGCCCCAGCATTTT. This codes for CATSDSQYSNQPQHF.

This clone was detected once. The genes are TRBV19 and TRBJ1-4, with TRBD1 as a possible D gene (5 bases). Trimming took 5 bases from V and 3 from J, leaving 10 bases between them. This CDR3 has 14 amino acids. Germline loops: CDR1 LNHDA, CDR2 SQIVND (reference sequence). CDR3 sequence reads: CASSPDSPNEKLFF. As DNA, the CDR3 is TGTGCCAGTAGTCCAGACAGCCCTAATGAAAAACTGTTTTTT. Filled out from reference TRBV19 and TRBJ1-4, the complete variable domain reads DGGITQSPKYLFRKEGQNVTLSCEQNLNHDAMYWYRQDPGQGLRLIYYSQIVNDFQKGDIAEGYSVSREKKESFPLTVTSAQKNPTAFYLCASSPDSPNEKLFFGSGTQLSVL.